At least ten counts were recorded for the clone carrying this T cell receptor beta chain. The sample comes from a study of T cells in Graves' hyperthyroidism and ophthalmopathy. Germline CDR1 SGHNT, CDR2 YENEEA. Trimming took 1 base from V and 5 from J, leaving 15 bases between them. There are 15 residues in the CDR3. Using RNA transcripts as the source, TCR beta CDR3 regions were amplified. HTBI primers were used for first-round RT-PCR of the TCR CDR3. TCRdb re-called the multiplex PCR reads through MiXCR, storing one row per CDR3 protein. The repertoire holds about 610,000 distinct CDR3 sequences, with under 15% as singletons.

Material: blood. This clonotype was obtained from a woman aged 40-49 years with Graves' ophthalmopathy. V gene TRBV11-3 combines with J gene TRBJ2-7; maybe TRBD2 (6 bases). CDR3 in amino acids: CASSLGAGYWNEQYF. The CDR3 nucleotides are TGTGCCAGCAGCTTAGGGGCGGGGTATTGGAACGAGCAGTACTTC.